This entry features one TCR beta chain sequence. Its antigen is not known. The sample comes from a study of blood T cells in healthy people across ages. Study-wide results and caveats: Possibly confounding the expanded clonotype changes was the fact that donor CMV status was unknown.

The CDR3 covers 16 residues. In germline, CDR1 is SGHRS, CDR2 YFSETQ. Losses at the gene ends were 3 bases for V and 4 bases for J; bases not matched to a gene: 10. Approximately 10 milliliters of peripheral blood were drawn from each donor into EDTA-treated tubes. Primed by a sample-barcoded 5' primer and a J-beta primer mix, a second PCR proceeded for roughly 7 to 11 cycles. TCRdb ran MiXCR on the 5' RACE reads and lists one entry per CDR3 protein. Of approximately 1.5 million distinct CDR3 sequences in the sample, roughly a third are singletons; the top ten hold about 10%. The sample consisted of blood. V gene TRBV5-1 combines with J gene TRBJ2-1, with 7 bases aligning to TRBD2. The TCR sequence derives from a woman in her twenties or thirties in good health. CDR3 bases: TGCGCCAGCAGCTCCACCCAGGGAGGGGCATACAATGAGCAGTTCTTC. Its protein is CASSSTQGGAYNEQFF.